A single sample is the source of the 27 T cell receptor beta chains below, sequenced in a study of Ad26.COV2.S vaccination and SARS-CoV-2 variants. TCRdb's table, derived via immunoSEQ multiplex PCR, lists solely in-frame clones and lacks some. The sample records about 400,000 clones, about 88% being singletons. As to treatment: over 15 received Ad26.COV2.S at low or high dose, single or two shots; about 5 received placebo; per-sample allocation not given. Vaccine and placebo recipients were sampled on day 63 after the first injection. The source material was peripheral blood, sampled in a trial of Ad26.COV2.S vaccine versus placebo. The receptors were sampled from a person between 18 and 60 years old who received the Ad26.COV2.S COVID-19 vaccine or a placebo.

Only one count was recorded for this clone. The chain has TRBV18 and TRBJ1-5, with D perhaps TRBD1 (5 bases). Trimming removed 5 bases from V and 5 bases from J, with 7 bases in between. The CDR3 consists of 12 residues. The germline CDR1 and CDR2 sequences are KGHSH and LQKENI. CDR3 coding DNA: TGTGCCAGCTCAGACAGAGATCAGCCCCAGCATTTT. It is translated as CASSDRDQPQHF.

This chain joins TRBV18 and TRBJ2-2, with TRBD2 matching over 7 bases. The CDR3 contains 16 residues. The V segment lost 1 base and the J segment 1 base; nucleotides outside the gene matches: 3. Germline V gives CDR1 KGHSH, CDR2 LQKENI. DNA for the CDR3: TGTGCCAGCTCACCACGGGAGGGATTGAACACCGGGGAGCTGTTTTTT. This codes for CASSPREGLNTGELFF.

V and J are TRBV5-5 and TRBJ1-6, with 10 bases lining up with TRBD1. Losses at the gene ends were 4 bases for V and 7 bases for J; bases not matched to a gene: 2. The CDR3 spans 14 residues. Looked up from germline, CDR1 is SGHKS and CDR2 is YYEKEE (reference sequence). The CDR3 nucleotides read TGTGCCAGCAGCGCGGACAGGGGGAATTCACCCCTCCACTTT. The encoded protein is CASSADRGNSPLHF.

This chain uses TRBV12-3 or TRBV12-4 with TRBJ2-1; D possibly matches TRBD1 or TRBD2 (5 bases each). Trimming stripped 6 bases from V and 10 bases from J, with 13 bases between. This CDR3 spans 12 amino acids. The CDR3 nucleotides read TGTGCCAGCAGCCCCCAGTGGGACGAGCAGTTCTTC. Its protein product is CASSPQWDEQFF.

V gene TRBV19 combines with J gene TRBJ2-1; TRBD1 matches 8 bases. Germline CDR1 and CDR2: LNHDA and SQIVND (reference sequence). The CDR3 totals 14 residues. V gave up 10 bases and J gave up 4 bases; unmatched junction bases: 9. In DNA, the CDR3 is TGTGCCACCTCGACAGGGGAAGGATACAATGAGCAGTTCTTC. Its translation: CATSTGEGYNEQFF. The variable domain in full, completed from reference TRBV19 and TRBJ2-1, reads DGGITQSPKYLFRKEGQNVTLSCEQNLNHDAMYWYRQDPGQGLRLIYYSQIVNDFQKGDIAEGYSVSREKKESFPLTVTSAQKNPTAFYLCATSTGEGYNEQFFGPGTRLTVL.

The V gene is TRBV12-3 or TRBV12-4, the J gene TRBJ1-1; D not certain. This CDR3 comprises 13 residues. The germline V and J ends were trimmed by 2 bases and 9 bases, with 13 bases remaining between them. The CDR3 spells CASSLLQVRKAFF. CDR3 DNA sequence: TGTGCCAGCAGTTTACTCCAGGTCAGAAAAGCTTTCTTT.

V usage is TRBV27 and J usage is TRBJ1-4, with TRBD1 matching over 7 bases. CDR3 size: 18 residues. The J segment lost 8 bases and the V segment lost 1 base, leaving 16 bases of the junction unmatched. Germline loops: CDR1 MNHEY, CDR2 SMNVEV (reference sequence). This chain's CDR3 is CASSLWGQGGIPQEKLFF. The CDR3 DNA reads as TGTGCCAGCAGTTTATGGGGGCAGGGGGGCATTCCCCAGGAAAAACTGTTTTTT.

This clone turned up a few times. The rearrangement uses TRBV27 and TRBJ1-2; no clear D. CDR3 length: 14 amino acids. V shed 4 bases and J shed 3 bases, with 12 bases lying between them. Germline V CDR1 and CDR2: MNHEY, SMNVEV (reference sequence). In nucleotides, the CDR3 is TGTGCCAGCAGTTCGAATCCTGGCCACTATGGCTACACCTTC. It translates to CASSSNPGHYGYTF.

The chain joins TRBV7-2 to TRBJ1-6; D is unclear. V was trimmed by 3 bases and J by 0 bases, leaving 3 bases between them. CDR3 size: 14 residues. The germline V gene encodes CDR1 SGHTA and CDR2 FQGNSA. Here the CDR3 reads CASSFSSYNSPLHF. Written as DNA, the CDR3 is TGTGCCAGCAGCTTCAGCTCCTATAATTCACCCCTCCACTTT. The whole variable domain, filled in from reference TRBV7-2 and TRBJ1-6, reads GAGVSQSPSNKVTEKGKDVELRCDPISGHTALYWYRQSLGQGLEFLIYFQGNSAPDKSGLPSDRFSAERTGGSVSTLTIQRTQQEDSAVYLCASSFSSYNSPLHFGNGTRLTVT.

This chain links TRBV12-3 or TRBV12-4 with TRBJ1-5, with TRBD1 matching 7 bases. The length of the CDR3 is 13 residues. V gave up 8 bases and J gave up 7 bases; unmatched junction bases: 8. As DNA, the CDR3 is TGTGCCAGCGGCACAGGGGTTGGGCAGCCCCAGCATTTT. Its protein product is CASGTGVGQPQHF.

V usage is TRBV6-5 and J usage is TRBJ2-7; D gene uncertain. The CDR3 is made up of 10 amino acids. The germline V gene has CDR1 MNHEY and CDR2 SVGAGI. Trimming cost V 6 bases and J 5 bases, with 5 bases left between them. CDR3 bases: TGTGCCAGCAGGGGCCACGAGCAGTACTTC. Its protein product is CASRGHEQYF.

The rearrangement links TRBV10-3 to TRBJ2-1, with 9 bases fitting TRBD2. V shed 5 bases, J shed 7 bases, and the junction held 6 bases outside the gene matches. Germline V gives CDR1 ENHRY, CDR2 SYGVKD. This CDR3 comprises 14 residues. This CDR3 is CAISLAGARNEQFF. The CDR3, as DNA: TGTGCCATCAGTTTAGCGGGAGCGAGGAATGAGCAGTTCTTC.

V and J are TRBV11-1 and TRBJ2-7, with a tentative D call TRBD1 (5 bases). This CDR3 comprises 13 residues. The V gene lost 5 bases and the J gene lost 3 bases, with 11 bases spanning the gap. Germline V gene sequence: CDR1 SGHAT, CDR2 FQDESV (reference sequence). CDR3 in DNA: TGTGCCAGCAGCGCCACAGGAGTCTACGAGCAGTACTTC. Protein product: CASSATGVYEQYF.

The chain recombines TRBV5-1 with TRBJ2-1; 9 positions agree with TRBD2. This CDR3 is 17 amino acids long. Germline loops: CDR1 SGHRS, CDR2 YFSETQ. V shed 5 bases, J shed 3 bases, and the junction held 12 bases outside the gene matches. In DNA, the CDR3 is TGCGCCAGCAGAAGGGGTAGCGGGAGTAGGGACTACAATGAGCAGTTCTTC. Its translation: CASRRGSGSRDYNEQFF.

The V call is TRBV7-3, the J call TRBJ2-1; TRBD1 is a possible D gene (5 bases). V gave up 0 bases and J gave up 7 bases, with 10 bases separating them. Germline CDR1 reads SGHTA; CDR2 reads FQGTGA. The CDR3 spans 14 residues. The CDR3 protein is CASSLTLDKNEQFF. In DNA form, the CDR3 reads TGTGCCAGCAGCTTAACGTTGGACAAAAATGAGCAGTTCTTC.

The chain employs TRBV6-5 and TRBJ2-5; D remains unclear. The germline gives CDR1 MNHEY, CDR2 SVGAGI. The V gene lost 7 bases and the J gene lost 5 bases, with 8 bases spanning the gap. The CDR3 contains 11 residues. This CDR3 reads CASIWFETQYF. CDR3 DNA sequence: TGTGCCAGCATTTGGTTCGAGACCCAGTACTTC.

This clone was seen more than once but under ten times. This sequence joins TRBV29-1 and TRBJ1-2; 10 bases match TRBD1. J was trimmed by 3 bases and V by 7 bases; bases with no gene match: 5. Germline CDR1 and CDR2: SQVTM and ANQGSEA. CDR3 length equals 13 residues. CDR3 region: CSATGGLDYGYTF. The CDR3 nucleotides read TGCAGCGCGACAGGGGGCTTGGACTATGGCTACACCTTC. Combining the CDR3 with reference TRBV29-1 and TRBJ1-2 gives the whole variable domain SAVISQKPSRDICQRGTSLTIQCQVDSQVTMMFWYRQQPGQSLTLIATANQGSEATYESGFVIDKFPISRPNLTFSTLTVSNMSPEDSSIYLCSATGGLDYGYTFGSGTRLTVV.

V is TRBV9 and J is TRBJ2-7, with a weak D call TRBD1 (6 bases). The length of the CDR3 is 15 residues. Germline lookup yields CDR1 SGDLS and CDR2 YYNGEE. Trimming took off 0 bases at V and 1 base at J, with 11 bases between the two ends. The CDR3 nucleotides are TGTGCCAGCAGCGTAGGGCAGGGGCGATCCTACGAGCAGTACTTC. Its translation: CASSVGQGRSYEQYF.

The genes are TRBV28 and TRBJ1-6; possible D gene TRBD1, 5 bases. V was pared by 6 bases and J by 10 bases, with 16 bases between. Germline loops: CDR1 MDHEN, CDR2 SYDVKM. There are 14 residues in the CDR3. The CDR3 coding sequence is TGTGCCAGCAGACACCCGACAGTAGGCTCACCCCTCCACTTT. The encoded protein is CASRHPTVGSPLHF.

The rearrangement joins TRBV4-1 to TRBJ1-2; D not resolved. CDR1 is MGHRA, CDR2 YSYEKL, per germline. The CDR3 is 14 residues long. V gave up 0 bases and J gave up 4 bases, with 9 bases separating them. The CDR3 region is CASSQDARSYGYTF. CDR3 sequence (DNA): TGCGCCAGCAGCCAAGATGCCAGAAGCTATGGCTACACCTTC.

The CDR3 nucleotides read TGTGCCATCAGTGGCCAGCAAGAGACCCAGTACTTC. It is translated as CAISGQQETQYF. This sequence joins TRBV10-3 and TRBJ2-5, with D unresolved. This CDR3 is 12 amino acids long. The ends were cut back, 4 bases at V and 2 bases at J, with 5 bases in the middle. From germline, CDR1 is ENHRY and CDR2 SYGVKD.

The chain links TRBV5-5 to TRBJ2-3, with D perhaps TRBD1 or TRBD2 (5 bases each). The V and J ends lost 0 bases and 1 base respectively, with 12 bases between them. This CDR3 region has 16 residues. Germline V CDR1 and CDR2: SGHKS, YYEKEE (reference sequence). The CDR3 sequence is CASSLGPGRRTDTQYF. Here the CDR3 DNA reads TGTGCCAGCAGCTTGGGTCCGGGACGCCGCACAGATACGCAGTATTTT.

The chain couples TRBV5-1 to TRBJ2-4; possible D gene TRBD2, 5 bases. CDR3 length: 15 residues. Trimming removed 4 bases from V and 7 bases from J, with 18 bases in between. Germline values: CDR1 SGHRS, CDR2 YFSETQ. CDR3 bases: TGCGCCAGCAGCCCCACGGACTTCCCCGGCAACATTCAGTACTTC. Translated: CASSPTDFPGNIQYF.

This clone was detected once. The chain joins TRBV5-1 to TRBJ2-2; a possible D gene is TRBD2 (6 bases). Trimming took 3 bases from V and 0 from J, leaving 18 bases between them. Looked up from germline, CDR1 is SGHRS and CDR2 is YFSETQ. The CDR3 has 18 amino acids. CDR3 protein: CASSYLDIGGANTGELFF. The CDR3 DNA reads as TGCGCCAGCAGCTACCTTGATATCGGGGGAGCGAACACCGGGGAGCTGTTTTTT. Based on the CDR3 plus reference TRBV5-1 and TRBJ2-2, the full variable domain is KAGVTQTPRYLIKTRGQQVTLSCSPISGHRSVSWYQQTPGQGLQFLFEYFSETQRNKGNFPGRFSGRQFSNSRSEMNVSTLELGDSALYLCASSYLDIGGANTGELFFGEGSRLTVL.

The rearrangement joins TRBV5-1 to TRBJ2-1; a weak D match, TRBD2 (7 bases). This CDR3 has 14 amino acids. Germline V gene sequence: CDR1 SGHRS, CDR2 YFSETQ. V gave up 4 bases and J gave up 4 bases, with 12 bases separating them. The CDR3 DNA follows: TGCGCCAGCAGCCCCGGGGGGCCATACAATGAGCAGTTCTTC. Protein product: CASSPGGPYNEQFF.

V and J are TRBV27 and TRBJ1-2; 7 bases match TRBD1. V lost 10 bases and J lost 6; bases outside the gene matches: 2. CDR3 size: 10 residues. CDR1 and CDR2 (germline): MNHEY, SMNVEV (reference sequence). The CDR3 sequence is CANQGDGYTF. The CDR3 DNA is TGTGCCAATCAGGGGGATGGCTACACCTTC.

The chain has TRBV5-4 and TRBJ2-2; 10 nucleotides match TRBD2. The V and J ends lost 1 base and 4 bases, in that order; junction bases with no gene match: 10. Germline loops: CDR1 SGHNT, CDR2 YYREEE (reference sequence). CDR3 size: 18 residues. This CDR3 is CASSLLAGVLGSTGELFF. In DNA form, the CDR3 reads TGTGCCAGCAGCTTGCTAGCGGGAGTTTTGGGTAGCACCGGGGAGCTGTTTTTT.